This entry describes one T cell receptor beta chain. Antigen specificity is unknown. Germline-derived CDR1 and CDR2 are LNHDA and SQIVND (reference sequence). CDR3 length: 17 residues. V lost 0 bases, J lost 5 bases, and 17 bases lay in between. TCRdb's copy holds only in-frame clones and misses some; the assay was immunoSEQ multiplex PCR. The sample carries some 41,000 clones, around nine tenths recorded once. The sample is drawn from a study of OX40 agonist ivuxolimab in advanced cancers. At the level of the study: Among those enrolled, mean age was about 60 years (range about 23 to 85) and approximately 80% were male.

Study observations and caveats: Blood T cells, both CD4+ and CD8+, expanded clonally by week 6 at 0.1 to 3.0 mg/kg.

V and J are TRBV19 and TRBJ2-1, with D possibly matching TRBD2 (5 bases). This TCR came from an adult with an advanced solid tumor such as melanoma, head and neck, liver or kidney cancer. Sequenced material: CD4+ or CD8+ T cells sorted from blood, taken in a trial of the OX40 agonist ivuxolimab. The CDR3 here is CASSIDLSRLINNEQFF. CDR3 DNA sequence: TGTGCCAGTAGTATAGATTTATCGCGACTAATCAACAATGAGCAGTTCTTC.